This entry features one T cell receptor beta chain sequence. These data are taken from a study of CD8+ T cells in alopecia areata. Both peripheral blood and punch biopsies of lesional scalp skin were obtained from patients who had alopecia areata. V shed 6 bases and J shed 0 bases, with 2 bases lying between them. CDR3 length equals 11 residues. Germline CDR1 is LGHNT and CDR2 is FRNRAP. Reverse transcription of extracted RNA yielded cDNA, which provided the sequencing template. Sequencing used immunoSEQ multiplex PCR; TCRdb keeps in-frame clones, though not all of them. This repertoire shows around 80,000 clones, just over 50% found once; its top ten account for approximately 5.3%.

This clonotype was sampled from a human donor with alopecia areata. The sample consisted of NKG2D-high CD8+ T cells sorted from blood. The V and J genes are TRBV12-5 and TRBJ2-5; D not resolved. CDR3 DNA: TGTGCTAGTGGCCACCAAGAGACCCAGTACTTC. Its protein is CASGHQETQYF.